Following are 5 T cell receptor beta chains from one sample sequenced in a study of beta chain features in type 1 diabetes. Study-wide results and caveats: Shorter TCRB CDR3s, moderately but significantly so, marked every one of the four CD4+ subsets in Type 1 diabetes patients.

These receptors' antigens are unknown. Of the isolated RNA, all was reverse transcribed, and so the sequenced material was expressed TCRB transcripts. Data came from immunoSEQ multiplex PCR; TCRdb stores just in-frame clones and leaves some out. The sample lists 120,000 or so clones, roughly 17% occurring once. The sequenced sample was central memory CD4+ T cells from blood. These TCRs come from a man between 18 and 29 years old with type 1 diabetes.

This clone has a count of ten or more. J is TRBJ2-1 and V is TRBV4-2; TRBD1 matches at 7 bases. CDR3 length: 15 residues. V gave up 1 base and J gave up 8 bases; unmatched junction bases: 8. CDR1 is LGHNA, CDR2 YNFKEQ, per germline. CDR3 sequence reads: CASSQAETGSYEQFF. The CDR3 DNA reads TGTGCCAGCAGCCAAGCGGAGACAGGGTCATATGAGCAGTTCTTC.

This clone was seen more than once but under ten times. The chain couples TRBV7-9 to TRBJ1-4; possible D gene TRBD1, 5 bases. The CDR3 is 14 residues long. V lost 8 bases to trimming and J lost 6 bases, with 16 bases between them. Germline V gives CDR1 SEHNR, CDR2 FQNEAQ (reference sequence). Here the CDR3 DNA reads TGTGCCAGCCGACTAGACGGGGGTGATGAAAAACTGTTTTTT. It yields the protein CASRLDGGDEKLFF.

The CDR3 region is CASSQRTPVGTEAFF. Here the CDR3 DNA reads TGTGCCAGCAGTCAAAGGACGCCTGTTGGCACTGAAGCTTTCTTT. The V gene is TRBV5-4, the J gene TRBJ1-1; no reliable D call. This CDR3 has 15 amino acids. Germline CDR1 and CDR2: SGHNT and YYREEE (reference sequence). Between the trimmed V and J ends, which lost 5 bases and 4 bases, there was a span of 18 bases. Drawing the rest from reference TRBV5-4 and TRBJ1-1, the complete variable domain is ETGVTQSPTHLIKTRGQQVTLRCSSQSGHNTVSWYQQALGQGPQFIFQYYREEENGRGNFPPRFSGLQFPNYSSELNVNALELDDSALYLCASSQRTPVGTEAFFGQGTRLTVV.

Here the CDR3 DNA reads TGTGCCAGCAGCTTAGCTCCTCAGGGCCATGAGCAGTTCTTC. The encoded protein is CASSLAPQGHEQFF. The gene calls are TRBV7-2 and TRBJ2-1; tentative D call: TRBD1 (5 bases). Germline CDR1 SGHTA, CDR2 FQGNSA. V was trimmed by 0 bases and J by 8 bases, leaving 11 bases between them. The CDR3 length is 14 residues.

This clone was observed a handful of times. The chain recombines TRBV19 with TRBJ2-1; a weak D match, TRBD2 (5 bases). The germline V gene has CDR1 LNHDA and CDR2 SQIVND (reference sequence). There are 14 residues in the CDR3. The ends were cut back, 6 bases at V and 0 bases at J, with 9 bases in the middle. CDR3 DNA: TGTGCCAGTAGAGCCGGGAACTCCTACAATGAGCAGTTCTTC. It yields the protein CASRAGNSYNEQFF. Combining the CDR3 with reference TRBV19 and TRBJ2-1 gives the whole variable domain DGGITQSPKYLFRKEGQNVTLSCEQNLNHDAMYWYRQDPGQGLRLIYYSQIVNDFQKGDIAEGYSVSREKKESFPLTVTSAQKNPTAFYLCASRAGNSYNEQFFGPGTRLTVL.